The following is a T cell receptor beta chain sequence with its context. The sample contains more than one DNA sequence encoding this CDR3. Participants were aged roughly 18 to 100 years from approximately 23 US areas. Clinical history reported by participants formed the basis on which cohorts were assigned. TCRdb's table, derived via immunoSEQ multiplex PCR, lists solely in-frame clones and lacks some. The table records 120,000 to 150,000 clones, around 85% of them present only once. The record originates from a study of blood T cell repertoires in COVID-19. V was clipped by 2 bases and J by 0 bases, with 8 bases between them. The CDR3 spans 15 residues. CDR1 is LGHDT and CDR2 is YNNKEL in the germline V gene (reference sequence).

This TCR derives from a woman in her thirties or forties who had recovered from COVID-19. V is TRBV3-1 (or the pseudogene TRBV3-2) and J is TRBJ2-1; the D gene is possibly TRBD2 (5 bases). Sequencing was done on a sample of PBMCs or T cells enriched from blood (not recorded which). CDR3 nucleotide sequence: TGTGCCAGCAGCCAAAGCGGTTCCTCCTACAATGAGCAGTTCTTC. Residues: CASSQSGSSYNEQFF.